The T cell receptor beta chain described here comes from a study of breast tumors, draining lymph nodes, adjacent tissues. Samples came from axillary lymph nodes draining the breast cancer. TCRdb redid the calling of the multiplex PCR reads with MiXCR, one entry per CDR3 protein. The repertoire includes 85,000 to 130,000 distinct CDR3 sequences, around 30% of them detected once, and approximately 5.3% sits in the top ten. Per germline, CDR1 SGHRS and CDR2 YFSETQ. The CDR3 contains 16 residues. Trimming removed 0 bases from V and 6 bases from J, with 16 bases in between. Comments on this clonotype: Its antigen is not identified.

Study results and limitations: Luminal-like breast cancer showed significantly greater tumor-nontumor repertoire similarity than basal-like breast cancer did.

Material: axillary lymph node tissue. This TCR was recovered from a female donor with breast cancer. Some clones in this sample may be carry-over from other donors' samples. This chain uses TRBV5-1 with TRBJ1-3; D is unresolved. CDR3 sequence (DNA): TGCGCCAGCAGCTTGGAGAGGAGCGGGAGGACAAACACCATATATTTT. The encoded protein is CASSLERSGRTNTIYF.